What follows are 21 T cell receptor beta chains derived from one specimen sequenced in a study of cytomegalovirus exposure and HLA in healthy donors. Libraries were prepared by immunoSEQ multiplex PCR; TCRdb keeps only in-frame clonotypes and omits some of them. This table holds 200,000 to 250,000 clones, 75% to 90% found once. Sequenced material: PBMCs. The receptors derive from a woman younger than 35 in good health and CMV-seronegative.

The sample holds a few counts of this clone. The chain joins TRBV27 to TRBJ1-5; the D is unclear. The CDR3 consists of 15 residues. V was pared by 3 bases and J by 4 bases, with 13 bases between. Germline V gene sequence: CDR1 MNHEY, CDR2 SMNVEV (reference sequence). The CDR3 loop is CASSFRADSNQPQHF. In DNA, the CDR3 is TGTGCCAGCAGTTTTCGAGCTGACTCTAATCAGCCCCAGCATTTT.

The genes are TRBV5-1 and TRBJ1-6, with a tentative D call TRBD1 (6 bases). Looked up from germline, CDR1 is SGHRS and CDR2 is YFSETQ. The germline V and J ends were trimmed by 2 bases and 8 bases, with 20 bases remaining between them. CDR3 length: 17 amino acids. CDR3 in amino acids: CASSLRGIGVIDSPLHF. The CDR3 bases are TGCGCCAGCAGCTTAAGGGGGATCGGCGTTATTGATTCACCCCTCCACTTT.

The sample holds many counts of this clone. The genes are TRBV27 and TRBJ1-5; TRBD1 might be the D (5 bases). The germline V gene encodes CDR1 MNHEY and CDR2 SMNVEV (reference sequence). Deletions cut 2 bases from V and 5 bases from J, with 10 bases between. This CDR3 has 14 amino acids. The CDR3 here is CASSLSKGDQPQHF. CDR3 DNA: TGTGCCAGCAGTTTAAGTAAAGGGGATCAGCCCCAGCATTTT.

The J gene is TRBJ2-3, the V gene TRBV29-1, with a weak D call TRBD1 (5 bases). This CDR3 spans 13 amino acids. V was trimmed by 3 bases and J by 1 base, leaving 8 bases between them. Germline loops: CDR1 SQVTM, CDR2 ANQGSEA. Here the CDR3 reads CSVDRVGTDTQYF. CDR3 nucleotide sequence: TGCAGCGTTGACAGGGTGGGCACAGATACGCAGTATTTT.

This chain connects TRBV7-2 to TRBJ2-5; TRBD2 matches at 10 bases. The V gene end was trimmed by 5 bases and the J gene end by 4 bases; junction bases not matched to a gene: 10. CDR3 size: 16 residues. Germline loops: CDR1 SGHTA, CDR2 FQGNSA. The CDR3 loop reads CASSPPRLAGVETQYF. The CDR3 DNA follows: TGTGCCAGCAGCCCCCCGAGGCTAGCGGGAGTAGAGACCCAGTACTTC. Drawing the rest from reference TRBV7-2 and TRBJ2-5, the complete variable domain is GAGVSQSPSNKVTEKGKDVELRCDPISGHTALYWYRQSLGQGLEFLIYFQGNSAPDKSGLPSDRFSAERTGGSVSTLTIQRTQQEDSAVYLCASSPPRLAGVETQYFGPGTRLLVL.

The rearrangement joins TRBV2 to TRBJ1-4, with D possibly matching TRBD1 (5 bases). V was clipped by 5 bases and J by 7 bases, with 14 bases between them. Per the germline V gene, CDR1 is SNHLY and CDR2 is FYNNEI. The CDR3 length is 14 residues. CDR3 sequence reads: CASSPGGVGEKLFF. CDR3 bases: TGTGCCAGCAGTCCCGGGGGGGTCGGTGAAAAACTGTTTTTT. Complete variable domain (other parts from reference TRBV2 and TRBJ1-4): EPEVTQTPSHQVTQMGQEVILRCVPISNHLYFYWYRQILGQKVEFLVSFYNNEISEKSEIFDDQFSVERPDGSNFTLKIRSTKLEDSAMYFCASSPGGVGEKLFFGSGTQLSVL.

This chain links TRBV9 with TRBJ2-7; the match to TRBD1 covers 9 bases. The V gene end was trimmed by 3 bases and the J gene end by 3 bases; junction bases not matched to a gene: 1. Looked up from germline, CDR1 is SGDLS and CDR2 is YYNGEE. This CDR3 has 13 residues. CDR3 region: CASSGGQGYEQYF. CDR3 in DNA: TGTGCCAGCAGCGGGGGACAGGGCTACGAGCAGTACTTC.

This clone turned up a few times. The V gene is TRBV9, the J gene TRBJ1-2, with 8 bases fitting TRBD1. The V segment lost 5 bases and the J segment 5 bases; nucleotides outside the gene matches: 8. The CDR3 is 14 residues long. Germline values: CDR1 SGDLS, CDR2 YYNGEE. In DNA form, the CDR3 reads TGTGCCAGCAGATCAGGACAGGGCCTTTATGGCTACACCTTC. It specifies CASRSGQGLYGYTF. Full variable domain (remainder filled in from reference TRBV9 and TRBJ1-2): DSGVTQTPKHLITATGQRVTLRCSPRSGDLSVYWYQQSLDQGLQFLIQYYNGEERAKGNILERFSAQQFPDLHSELNLSSLELGDSALYFCASRSGQGLYGYTFGSGTRLTVV.

The chain is built from TRBV4-1 and TRBJ2-2; no clear D. The V and J ends lost 2 bases and 2 bases respectively, with 6 bases between them. Germline-derived CDR1 and CDR2 are MGHRA and YSYEKL. The length of the CDR3 is 14 residues. The CDR3 is CASSQYVNTGELFF. CDR3 sequence (DNA): TGCGCCAGCAGCCAATACGTCAACACCGGGGAGCTGTTTTTT.

The rearrangement uses TRBV27 and TRBJ2-7; D is unclear. The CDR3 length is 16 residues. V gave up 5 bases and J gave up 3 bases, with 20 bases separating them. Germline assignment: CDR1 MNHEY and CDR2 SMNVEV (reference sequence). In DNA form, the CDR3 reads TGTGCCAGCAGTAGGAAGGTAGGCACGAACCTCTACGAGCAGTACTTC. Translation gives CASSRKVGTNLYEQYF.

The CDR3 loop is CASRAAGLNTGELFF. The CDR3 DNA sequence: TGCGCCAGCAGAGCGGCAGGACTGAACACCGGGGAGCTGTTTTTT. This sequence joins TRBV5-1 and TRBJ2-2, with a tentative D call TRBD2 (5 bases). Germline lookup yields CDR1 SGHRS and CDR2 YFSETQ. V was cut by 5 bases and J by 1 base, with 12 bases left in between. CDR3 size: 15 residues.

This sequence joins TRBV4-1 and TRBJ2-7, with TRBD2 identical over 8 bases. Per germline, CDR1 MGHRA and CDR2 YSYEKL. The length of the CDR3 is 14 residues. Losses at the gene ends were 1 base for V and 3 bases for J; bases not matched to a gene: 2. CDR3 sequence reads: CASSQAGGGYEQYF. The CDR3 DNA sequence: TGCGCCAGCAGCCAAGCGGGGGGGGGCTACGAGCAGTACTTC.

This chain connects TRBV2 to TRBJ1-3; D uncertain. The germline V gene has CDR1 SNHLY and CDR2 FYNNEI. The CDR3 has 14 residues. The V end lost 6 bases, the J end lost 9 bases, and 18 bases lay between the germline ends. CDR3 nucleotides: TGTGCCAGCAGCGTCCTCTCCCTTTTTGGCACCATATATTTT. Amino acid sequence: CASSVLSLFGTIYF.

The J gene is TRBJ1-1, the V gene TRBV30; D unclear. CDR1 GTSNPN and CDR2 SVGIG come from the germline V gene (reference sequence). This CDR3 has 11 amino acids. Trimming removed 5 bases from V and 11 bases from J, with 15 bases in between. In nucleotides, the CDR3 is TGTGCCTGGGCCGGAGAGCCAAGGGCTTTCTTT. Translation: CAWAGEPRAFF.

The chain has TRBV6-5 and TRBJ2-5; D might be TRBD2 (6 bases). The CDR3 runs to 13 residues. Germline V gene lookup returns CDR1 MNHEY and CDR2 SVGAGI. Trimming left V 5 bases short and J 1 base short, with 8 bases between. The CDR3 sequence: CASSGGVQETQYF. The CDR3 DNA reads as TGTGCCAGCAGTGGAGGGGTCCAAGAGACCCAGTACTTC.

The V call is TRBV6-1, the J call TRBJ2-7; possible D gene TRBD1, 5 bases. The CDR3 consists of 12 residues. CDR1 is MNHNS and CDR2 is SASEGT in the germline V gene. Trimming left V 10 bases short and J 3 bases short, with 13 bases between. For the CDR3, the DNA is TGTGCCACCATGACAGAGATCTACGAGCAGTACTTC. This sequence encodes CATMTEIYEQYF.

This chain uses TRBV20-1 with TRBJ2-3, with D uncertain. Trimming took 3 bases from V and 2 from J, leaving 3 bases between them. CDR3 length: 11 residues. Germline V gene sequence: CDR1 DFQATT, CDR2 SNEGSKA (reference sequence). The CDR3 nucleotides are TGCAGTGCTAGTCTCACAGATACGCAGTATTTT. Its translation: CSASLTDTQYF.

J is TRBJ1-2 and V is TRBV27; D remains unclear. Trimming shortened V by 2 bases and J by 1 base, and 5 bases separated the two germline ends. Germline assignment: CDR1 MNHEY and CDR2 SMNVEV (reference sequence). CDR3 length: 13 residues. Here the CDR3 DNA reads TGTGCCAGCAGTTTAAAATATAACTATGGCTACACCTTC. Translated, it gives CASSLKYNYGYTF.

The CDR3 DNA is TGTGCCATCAGGTCGACACCAAACACTGAAGCTTTCTTT. Translating it yields CAIRSTPNTEAFF. V gene TRBV10-3 combines with J gene TRBJ1-1; unclear D gene. CDR3 size: 13 residues. Germline loops: CDR1 ENHRY, CDR2 SYGVKD. The V end was cut by 6 bases, the J end by 2 bases, with 10 bases between.

The CDR3 sequence is CASSRPRGEQETQYF. The CDR3 DNA is TGTGCCAGCAGTAGACCGCGAGGGGAACAAGAGACCCAGTACTTC. V usage is TRBV6-5 and J usage is TRBJ2-5; either TRBD1 or TRBD2 may fit D (5 bases each). There are 15 residues in the CDR3. Per the germline V gene, CDR1 is MNHEY and CDR2 is SVGAGI. V lost 5 bases and J 2 bases, leaving 15 bases between the germline ends.

This chain uses TRBV10-3 with TRBJ1-1; TRBD1 is a possible D gene (5 bases). The CDR3 covers 17 residues. Trimming took 0 bases from V and 0 from J, leaving 14 bases between them. The germline V gene encodes CDR1 ENHRY and CDR2 SYGVKD. The CDR3 DNA sequence: TGTGCCATCAGTGAGTCTAGAGGGCGGGGCATGAACACTGAAGCTTTCTTT. Protein product: CAISESRGRGMNTEAFF.